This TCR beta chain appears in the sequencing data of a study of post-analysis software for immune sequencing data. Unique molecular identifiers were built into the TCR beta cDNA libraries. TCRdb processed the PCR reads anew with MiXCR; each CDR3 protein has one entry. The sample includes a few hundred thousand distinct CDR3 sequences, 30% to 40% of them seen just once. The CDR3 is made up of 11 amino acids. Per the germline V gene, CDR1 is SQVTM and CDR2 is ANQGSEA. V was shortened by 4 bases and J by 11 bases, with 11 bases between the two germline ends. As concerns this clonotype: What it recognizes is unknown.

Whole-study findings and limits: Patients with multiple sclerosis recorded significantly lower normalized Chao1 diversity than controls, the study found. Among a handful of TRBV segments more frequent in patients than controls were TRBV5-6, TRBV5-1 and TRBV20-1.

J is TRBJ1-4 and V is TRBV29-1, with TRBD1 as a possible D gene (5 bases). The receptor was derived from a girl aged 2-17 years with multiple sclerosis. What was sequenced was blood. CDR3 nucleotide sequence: TGCAGCGTTGGAGCAGGGAACAAACTGTTTTTT. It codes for CSVGAGNKLFF.